This entry lists 32 T cell receptor beta chains sequenced from one sample in a study of blood T cell repertoires in COVID-19. Clones were read by immunoSEQ multiplex PCR, and TCRdb kept only the in-frame ones, dropping some. The table has tens of thousands of clones, approximately 85% seen once. Source material: peripheral blood. Every receptor here comes from a human donor in a cohort sampled during active COVID-19.

The gene calls are TRBV14 and TRBJ2-1; the D gene is possibly TRBD2 (6 bases). This CDR3 contains 17 residues. V was clipped by 3 bases and J by 0 bases, with 15 bases between them. Germline V CDR1 and CDR2: SGHDN, FVKESK. In DNA, the CDR3 is TGTGCCAGCAGCCAGGGGGAGGTTCCGCGCTCCTACAATGAGCAGTTCTTC. Translated: CASSQGEVPRSYNEQFF.

This chain connects TRBV10-3 to TRBJ2-5, with D perhaps TRBD1 (5 bases). Germline CDR1 reads ENHRY; CDR2 reads SYGVKD. Trimming removed 4 bases at V and 5 bases at J, with 17 bases between. The CDR3 spans 15 residues. DNA for the CDR3: TGTGCCATCAGTGGCGGACAAGGGGATGGGGAGACCCAGTACTTC. It translates to CAISGGQGDGETQYF.

V gene TRBV28 combines with J gene TRBJ2-7; TRBD1 agrees at 8 bases. Germline trimming cut 8 bases from V and 0 bases from J; bases unmatched to any gene: 12. Germline values: CDR1 MDHEN, CDR2 SYDVKM. This CDR3 is 16 amino acids long. In DNA, the CDR3 is TGTGCCAGCCTGGGCCGGGACAGGAAAAGCTCCTACGAGCAGTACTTC. Translated: CASLGRDRKSSYEQYF.

The V call is TRBV5-1, the J call TRBJ2-1, with 10 bases that match TRBD2. This CDR3 has 15 amino acids. CDR1 is SGHRS, CDR2 YFSETQ, per germline. V lost 4 bases, J lost 6 bases, and 7 bases stayed unmatched. CDR3 loop: CASSHSSGSPNEQFF. CDR3 nucleotides: TGCGCCAGCAGCCATTCTAGCGGGAGTCCCAATGAGCAGTTCTTC.

The chain has TRBV19 and TRBJ2-5; D may be TRBD1 (5 bases). Germline V gene data show CDR1 as LNHDA and CDR2 as SQIVND (reference sequence). With 3 bases removed from V and 2 bases from J, the gap between germline ends came to 7 bases. The CDR3 contains 13 residues. The chain's CDR3 is CASSIQGQETQYF. CDR3 DNA: TGTGCCAGTAGTATTCAGGGTCAAGAGACCCAGTACTTC. The full variable domain, in which reference TRBV19 and TRBJ2-5 provide the parts outside the CDR3, is DGGITQSPKYLFRKEGQNVTLSCEQNLNHDAMYWYRQDPGQGLRLIYYSQIVNDFQKGDIAEGYSVSREKKESFPLTVTSAQKNPTAFYLCASSIQGQETQYFGPGTRLLVL.

The CDR3 bases are TGTGCCACCAGTGAGACAGGGGGTGCTGAGCAGTTCTTC. It yields the protein CATSETGGAEQFF. The gene calls are TRBV24-1 and TRBJ2-1, with 9 bases fitting TRBD1. CDR1 is KGHDR, CDR2 SFDVKD, per germline. Germline trimming cut 4 bases from V and 9 bases from J; bases unmatched to any gene: 3. The CDR3 spans 13 residues.

The chain employs TRBV7-6 and TRBJ2-3; D not certain. The CDR3 has 14 residues. V lost 1 base and J 5 bases, leaving 10 bases between the germline ends. The germline CDR1 and CDR2 sequences are SGHVS and FNYEAQ. The CDR3 protein is CASSLGSSVDTQYF. The CDR3 DNA sequence: TGTGCCAGCAGCTTAGGATCCAGCGTAGATACGCAGTATTTT.

The gene calls are TRBV4-3 and TRBJ2-1; D is unclear. The ends were cut back, 0 bases at V and 9 bases at J, with 12 bases in the middle. CDR1 is LGHNA, CDR2 YSLEER, per germline. The CDR3 sequence is 14 residues long. The chain's CDR3 is CASSQEFLRSEQFF. The DNA for the CDR3 is TGCGCCAGCAGCCAAGAGTTTTTGCGGAGTGAGCAGTTCTTC.

The chain joins TRBV25-1 to TRBJ2-1, with D maybe TRBD1 (7 bases). This CDR3 is built from 14 residues. V lost 1 base, J lost 6 bases, and 10 bases lay in between. Per the germline V gene, CDR1 is MGHDK and CDR2 is SYGVNS. CDR3 sequence: CASSELEGANEQFF. The DNA for the CDR3 is TGTGCCAGCAGTGAATTGGAGGGGGCCAATGAGCAGTTCTTC.

J is TRBJ2-7 and V is TRBV11-3; the D gene is possibly TRBD2 (6 bases). Germline V lookup: CDR1 SGHNT, CDR2 YENEEA. Between the trimmed V and J ends, which lost 2 bases and 6 bases, there was a span of 11 bases. This CDR3 is 13 amino acids long. The CDR3 DNA is TGTGCCAGCAGCTTACAAAGGGGAGGCGAGCAGTACTTC. Its translation: CASSLQRGGEQYF.

This CDR3 is CASSEGHLSTDTQYF. The CDR3 DNA is TGTGCCAGCAGTGAGGGGCACCTGAGCACAGATACGCAGTATTTT. The rearrangement links TRBV6-4 to TRBJ2-3; TRBD1 is a possible D gene (5 bases). CDR1 MRHNA and CDR2 SNTAGT come from the germline V gene. CDR3 length equals 15 residues. Trimming took off 3 bases at V and 0 bases at J, with 10 bases between the two ends.

This clone occurred a few times. The chain carries TRBV15 and TRBJ1-1; TRBD1 is a possible D gene (5 bases). The germline V and J ends were trimmed by 0 bases and 4 bases, with 12 bases remaining between them. Germline CDR1 is LNHNV and CDR2 is YYDKDF (reference sequence). The CDR3 sequence is 15 residues long. This CDR3 reads CATSRDLGRLTEAFF. CDR3 in DNA: TGTGCCACCAGCAGAGATCTGGGGCGGCTCACTGAAGCTTTCTTT.

This clone turned up a few times. V gene TRBV5-1 combines with J gene TRBJ2-2, with 8 positions matching TRBD1. Looked up from germline, CDR1 is SGHRS and CDR2 is YFSETQ. The CDR3 length is 17 residues. The V and J ends lost 3 bases and 1 base, in that order; junction bases with no gene match: 8. The CDR3 coding sequence is TGCGCCAGCAGCTGGAGGGGCGGGACAGGGAACACCGGGGAGCTGTTTTTT. The encoded protein is CASSWRGGTGNTGELFF. The full variable domain, its missing parts supplied by reference TRBV5-1 and TRBJ2-2, is KAGVTQTPRYLIKTRGQQVTLSCSPISGHRSVSWYQQTPGQGLQFLFEYFSETQRNKGNFPGRFSGRQFSNSRSEMNVSTLELGDSALYLCASSWRGGTGNTGELFFGEGSRLTVL.

On this clone itself: Likely a read error: the CDR3 ends without its conserved phenylalanine or tryptophan. The DNA is omitted, as the CDR3 cannot be located on it reliably, and the CDR3 follows TCRdb's listing. The chain has TRBV20-1 and TRBJ2-4; TRBD2 is the table's D call and was not checked against the DNA. CDR1 is DFQATT, CDR2 SNEGSKA, per germline (reference sequence). The CDR3 totals 10 residues, both ends included. CDR3 protein: CSAVTGTSIV.

CDR3 DNA: TGTGCCAGCAGTGACCAGGAATCCTACGAGCAGTACTTC. Its protein is CASSDQESYEQYF. The chain uses TRBV2 and TRBJ2-7; no clear D gene. This CDR3 spans 13 amino acids. The V end lost 3 bases, the J end lost 1 base, and 7 bases lay between the germline ends. CDR1 SNHLY and CDR2 FYNNEI come from the germline V gene.

The chain links TRBV30 to TRBJ2-5; D possibly corresponds to TRBD2 (7 bases). Per germline, CDR1 GTSNPN and CDR2 SVGIG (reference sequence). Trimming took off 4 bases at V and 4 bases at J, with 13 bases between the two ends. The CDR3 is 13 residues long. CDR3: CAWKGGASETQYF. CDR3 coding DNA: TGTGCCTGGAAAGGGGGGGCCTCAGAGACCCAGTACTTC.

CDR3 nucleotide sequence: TGTGCCAGCAGCCCGAATAGGGGCACCTACGAGCAGTACTTC. Amino acid sequence: CASSPNRGTYEQYF. The chain carries TRBV11-3 and TRBJ2-7, with TRBD1 as a possible D gene (5 bases). This CDR3 comprises 14 residues. Trimming left V 5 bases short and J 2 bases short, with 13 bases between. CDR1 is SGHNT, CDR2 YENEEA, per germline.

V is TRBV29-1 and J is TRBJ1-5; D is perhaps TRBD1 (6 bases). This CDR3 has 13 residues. Trimming cost V 8 bases and J 0 bases, with 11 bases left between them. Germline assignment: CDR1 SQVTM and CDR2 ANQGSEA. CDR3 bases: TGCAGCTTCAGGGGTGATAGCAATCAGCCCCAGCATTTT. Translating it yields CSFRGDSNQPQHF.

V is TRBV6-6 and J is TRBJ2-7; D may be TRBD1 (6 bases). Trimming pared 2 bases from V and 3 bases from J, leaving 11 bases between. CDR1 MNHNY and CDR2 SVGAGI come from the germline V gene (reference sequence). This CDR3 has 14 residues. The CDR3 reads CASSYGQSFYEQYF. The CDR3 coding sequence is TGTGCCAGCAGTTACGGACAGAGTTTCTACGAGCAGTACTTC.

The chain uses TRBV28 and TRBJ2-7; 10 bases align to TRBD1. Per germline, CDR1 MDHEN and CDR2 SYDVKM. The CDR3 is made up of 12 amino acids. The V and J ends lost 8 bases and 4 bases, in that order; junction bases with no gene match: 2. The CDR3: CASRDRGYEQYF. The CDR3 DNA reads TGTGCCAGCCGGGACAGGGGTTACGAGCAGTACTTC.

V is TRBV5-1 and J is TRBJ2-7, with a possible D match to TRBD2 (6 bases). The CDR3 is 15 residues long. Per the germline V gene, CDR1 is SGHRS and CDR2 is YFSETQ. The V gene lost 4 bases and the J gene lost 1 base, with 15 bases spanning the gap. The CDR3 DNA follows: TGCGCCAGCAGCGAGAGGAGGGCCGAGTCCTACGAGCAGTACTTC. Amino acid sequence: CASSERRAESYEQYF.

This clone counts as large. V is TRBV29-1 and J is TRBJ2-2; D gene uncertain. Trimming pared 7 bases from V and 3 bases from J, leaving 6 bases between. The V gene's germline CDR1 is SQVTM and CDR2 ANQGSEA. The CDR3 is made up of 11 amino acids. The CDR3 nucleotides read TGCAGCGGCCTATACACCGGGGAGCTGTTTTTT. Translating gives CSGLYTGELFF.

V gene TRBV5-4 combines with J gene TRBJ2-5; TRBD2 matches 11 bases. The CDR3 totals 15 residues. The germline gives CDR1 SGHNT, CDR2 YYREEE (reference sequence). With 4 bases clipped from V and 5 bases from J, the junction kept 7 bases outside the gene matches. In DNA form, the CDR3 reads TGTGCCAGCAGCATACTAACTAGCGGGAGTGAGACCCAGTACTTC. Protein product: CASSILTSGSETQYF.

The rearrangement joins TRBV11-3 to TRBJ2-5; 7 positions agree with TRBD1. CDR1 and CDR2 (germline): SGHNT, YENEEA. This CDR3 is built from 12 residues. J was trimmed by 4 bases and V by 5 bases; bases with no gene match: 1. CDR3 in DNA: TGTGCCAGCAGCCGGGACAGAGAGACCCAGTACTTC. Translated: CASSRDRETQYF.

The chain has TRBV9 and TRBJ2-1; weak D call: TRBD1 (5 bases). In germline, CDR1 is SGDLS, CDR2 YYNGEE. This CDR3 contains 14 residues. V lost 0 bases and J 6 bases, leaving 10 bases between the germline ends. The CDR3: CASSVVGHGNEQFF. The CDR3, as DNA: TGTGCCAGCAGCGTAGTGGGGCACGGCAATGAGCAGTTCTTC.

The V gene is TRBV5-6, the J gene TRBJ2-5; 8 bases agree with TRBD2. Germline lookup yields CDR1 SGHDT and CDR2 YYEEEE. V shed 4 bases, J shed 5 bases, and the junction held 13 bases outside the gene matches. The CDR3 is made up of 16 amino acids. The DNA for the CDR3 is TGTGCCAGCAGCCATGGCCGGGGGGGCCAATCGGAGACCCAGTACTTC. Protein: CASSHGRGGQSETQYF. Full variable domain (outside the CDR3, taken from reference TRBV5-6 and TRBJ2-5): DAGVTQSPTHLIKTRGQQVTLRCSPKSGHDTVSWYQQALGQGPQFIFQYYEEEERQRGNFPDRFSGHQFPNYSSELNVNALLLGDSALYLCASSHGRGGQSETQYFGPGTRLLVL.

This chain connects TRBV27 to TRBJ1-5; a weak D match, TRBD1 (6 bases). CDR3 length: 14 amino acids. The V end lost 6 bases, the J end lost 3 bases, and 12 bases lay between the germline ends. The V gene's germline CDR1 is MNHEY and CDR2 SMNVEV (reference sequence). The CDR3: CASSPQGSNQPQHF. The CDR3 DNA follows: TGTGCCAGCAGCCCTCAGGGGTCCAATCAGCCCCAGCATTTT.

This chain uses TRBV30 with TRBJ1-1; a possible D gene is TRBD1 (6 bases). The V gene's germline CDR1 is GTSNPN and CDR2 SVGIG (reference sequence). V was trimmed by 4 bases and J by 3 bases, leaving 12 bases between them. This CDR3 has 13 residues. DNA for the CDR3: TGTGCCTGGAAGAAGGGGGGGGACACTGAAGCTTTCTTT. Encoded protein: CAWKKGGDTEAFF.

The rearrangement joins TRBV19 to TRBJ2-6, with 8 nucleotides matching TRBD1. The CDR3 has 16 residues. The V segment lost 3 bases and the J segment 4 bases; nucleotides outside the gene matches: 5. CDR1 LNHDA and CDR2 SQIVND come from the germline V gene (reference sequence). CDR3 amino acids: CASSIQGASGANVLTF. The CDR3 nucleotides read TGTGCCAGTAGTATCCAGGGGGCCTCCGGGGCCAACGTCCTGACTTTC.

The chain carries TRBV11-2 and TRBJ1-5; D not certain. The CDR3 totals 11 residues. V was trimmed by 1 base and J by 12 bases, leaving 7 bases between them. Germline lookup yields CDR1 SGHAT and CDR2 FQNNGV. CDR3 amino acids: CASSLGGSQHF. The CDR3 DNA follows: TGTGCCAGCAGCTTAGGAGGGAGCCAGCATTTT.

The chain joins TRBV18 to TRBJ2-1, with 10 bases matching TRBD2. Germline loops: CDR1 KGHSH, CDR2 LQKENI. The trim removed 3 bases at V and 6 bases at J, leaving 8 bases unmatched. The CDR3 extends over 16 amino acids. DNA for the CDR3: TGTGCCAGCTCACCCCTTAGCGGGAGGAATTCCAATGAGCAGTTCTTC. Protein sequence: CASSPLSGRNSNEQFF.

The rearrangement joins TRBV13 to TRBJ1-1; D is perhaps TRBD1 (6 bases). The CDR3 is 16 amino acids. CDR1 and CDR2 from the germline V gene are PRHDT and FYEKMQ (reference sequence). The V and J ends lost 2 bases and 4 bases respectively, with 17 bases between them. In nucleotides, the CDR3 is TGTGCCAGCAGCTTATGGGACGGACAGATCGGCACTGAAGCTTTCTTT. It specifies CASSLWDGQIGTEAFF.